The rows below give T cell receptor beta chains drawn from one sample of a study of cytomegalovirus exposure and HLA in healthy donors. Produced via immunoSEQ multiplex PCR; TCRdb's table is partial and in-frame only. The repertoire holds more than 110,000 clones, with roughly 90% as singletons. Sequencing was done on a sample of PBMCs. The receptors were gathered from a man younger than 30 in good health and CMV-seronegative. Both conserved end residues are trimmed from each CDR3.

v_call	j_call	cdr3_aa
TRBV5-1	TRBJ1-1	ASTGTGSRGTEAF
TRBV28	TRBJ2-7	ASSSELTSFSYEQY
TRBV6-5	TRBJ2-7	ASSPGGAGATEQY
TRBV25-1	TRBJ2-3	ASSDPRDRVDTQY
TRBV7-9	TRBJ2-1	ASSLGAGAGYNEQF
TRBV29-1	TRBJ2-7	SVERDRDGEQY
TRBV2	TRBJ1-2	ASGGRGLNYGYT
TRBV5-8	TRBJ2-3	ASSKLGGGTDTQY
TRBV9	TRBJ2-1	ASNHLAGGLYNEQF
TRBV7-8	TRBJ2-5	ASSLSYRSLETQY
TRBV6-1	TRBJ2-7	ASSERPLTGSFSYEQY
TRBV12-5	TRBJ1-1	ASRGTDTEAF
TRBV11-2	TRBJ2-5	ASSESGQGLETQY
TRBV18	TRBJ1-1	ASSQNAGRSTEAF
TRBV28	TRBJ2-1	ASSSIAGGDNEQF
TRBV2	TRBJ2-5	ASSSSKPRGGETQY
TRBV6-5	TRBJ1-2	ASSSYFGDRGRGYT
TRBV19	TRBJ1-4	ASSIGPGVDEKLF
TRBV5-1	TRBJ2-1	ASSLVPSGNDEQF
TRBV2	TRBJ2-6	AEGQASSGANVLT
TRBV5-1	TRBJ2-3	ASSLTGGQGDTQY
TRBV6-1	TRBJ2-7	ASSEAEYRGTYEQY
TRBV7-9	TRBJ2-2	ASSPGLGAYGELF
TRBV11-1	TRBJ2-1	ASSHGQGAYNEQF
TRBV7-9	TRBJ2-1	ASSLGPYGEQF
TRBV6-6	TRBJ1-1	ASSYSGQGEAF
TRBV4-1	TRBJ1-1	ASSQSGSMNTEAF
TRBV7-9	TRBJ2-7	ASSLRLAGGVYEQY
TRBV19	TRBJ1-4	ASRWGPKLF
TRBV6-1	TRBJ1-6	ASSEAYFSSRSPLH
TRBV2	TRBJ1-1	AGGGHTEAF
TRBV15	TRBJ2-7	ATSRGEGPAYEQY
TRBV6-6	TRBJ1-2	ASSGGRGGGYT
TRBV28	TRBJ2-5	ASSTPRGQGAETQY
TRBV4-1	TRBJ1-5	ASSQGDNGWQPQH
TRBV11-2	TRBJ1-2	ASSPSGGDYGYT
TRBV2	TRBJ2-5	ASSYRGFQETQY
TRBV7-9	TRBJ2-7	ASSLDPGTSHEQY
TRBV28	TRBJ1-1	ASSFIGGGFTEAF